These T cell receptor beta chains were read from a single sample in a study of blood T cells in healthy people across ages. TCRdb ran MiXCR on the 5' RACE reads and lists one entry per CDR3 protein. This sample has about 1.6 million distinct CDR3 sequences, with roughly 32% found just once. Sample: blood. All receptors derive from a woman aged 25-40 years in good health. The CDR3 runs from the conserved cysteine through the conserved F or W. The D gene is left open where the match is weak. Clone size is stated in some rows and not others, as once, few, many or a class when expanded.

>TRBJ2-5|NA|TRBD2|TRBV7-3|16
CASSSIAGGPPETQYF
TGTGCCAGCAGCTCTATAGCGGGGGGGCCCCCAGAGACCCAGTACTTC
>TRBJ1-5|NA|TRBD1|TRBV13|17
CASSYTGGATSNQPQHF
TGTGCCAGCAGCTACACAGGGGGGGCAACTAGCAATCAGCCCCAGCATTTT
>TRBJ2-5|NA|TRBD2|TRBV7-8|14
CASSLAGREGTQYF
TGTGCCAGCAGCTTAGCTGGCCGGGAGGGGACCCAGTACTTC
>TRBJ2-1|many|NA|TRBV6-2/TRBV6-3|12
CASSHRGNEQFF
TGTGCCAGCAGCCACCGGGGTAATGAGCAGTTCTTC
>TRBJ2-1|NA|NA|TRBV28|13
CASSFTDSPEQFF
TGTGCCAGCAGTTTCACGGACAGTCCTGAGCAGTTCTTC
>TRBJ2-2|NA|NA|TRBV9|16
CASSVRAASNTGELFF
TGTGCCAGCAGCGTCCGAGCGGCATCGAACACCGGGGAGCTGTTTTTT
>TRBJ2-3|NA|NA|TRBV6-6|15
CASEHGGVGTDTQYF
TGTGCCAGCGAACACGGCGGGGTAGGAACAGATACGCAGTATTTT
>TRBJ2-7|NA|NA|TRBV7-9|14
CASSLNQQGHEQYF
TGTGCCAGCAGCTTGAACCAACAGGGCCACGAGCAGTACTTC
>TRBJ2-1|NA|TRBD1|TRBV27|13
CASSLSKGTGRFF
TGTGCCAGCAGTTTATCGAAGGGGACAGGGAGGTTCTTC
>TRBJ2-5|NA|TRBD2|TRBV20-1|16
CSARSTSGAKGETQYF
TGCAGTGCTAGAAGCACTAGCGGAGCCAAGGGAGAGACCCAGTACTTC
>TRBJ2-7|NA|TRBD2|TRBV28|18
CASSPPRGSGVRPYEQYF
TGTGCCAGCAGTCCTCCTCGGGGGAGCGGGGTCCGACCCTACGAGCAGTACTTC
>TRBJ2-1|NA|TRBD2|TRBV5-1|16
CASSLLEGGLVSEQFF
TGCGCCAGCAGCTTGCTCGAGGGAGGGCTCGTTAGTGAGCAGTTCTTC
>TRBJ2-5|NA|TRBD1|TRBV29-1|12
CSSRTGFETQYF
TGCAGCTCCCGGACAGGATTCGAGACCCAGTACTTC
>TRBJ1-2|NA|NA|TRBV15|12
CATSGAHYGYTF
TGTGCCACATCGGGGGCACACTATGGCTACACCTTC
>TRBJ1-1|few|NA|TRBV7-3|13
CASSLTLDTEAFF
TGTGCCAGCAGCTTAACGTTGGACACTGAAGCTTTCTTT
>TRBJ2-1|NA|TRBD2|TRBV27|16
CASSLFHGRHYNEQFF
TGTGCCAGCAGTTTATTTCACGGGAGGCACTACAATGAGCAGTTCTTC
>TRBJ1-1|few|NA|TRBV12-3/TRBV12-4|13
CASNPGWGTEAFF
TGTGCCAGCAATCCTGGGTGGGGGACTGAAGCTTTCTTT
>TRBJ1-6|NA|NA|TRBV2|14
CASIRQEGNSPLHF
TGTGCCAGCATCCGACAAGAGGGGAATTCACCCCTCCACTTT
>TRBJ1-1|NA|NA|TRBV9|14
CASSVDPLNTEAFF
TGTGCCAGCAGCGTCGACCCCCTGAACACTGAAGCTTTCTTT
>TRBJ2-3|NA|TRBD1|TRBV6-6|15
CASSYPGQLTDTQYF
TGTGCCAGCAGTTACCCGGGACAGCTTACAGATACGCAGTATTTT
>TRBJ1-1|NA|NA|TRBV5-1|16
CASSWTVRPLNTEAFF
TGCGCCAGCAGCTGGACAGTCCGGCCCTTGAACACTGAAGCTTTCTTT
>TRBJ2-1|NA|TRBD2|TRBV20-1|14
CSAAGTSGNNEQFF
TGCAGTGCAGCCGGGACTAGCGGTAACAATGAGCAGTTCTTC
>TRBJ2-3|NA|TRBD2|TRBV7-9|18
CASSPQAGLAGFLDTQYF
TGTGCCAGCAGCCCACAAGCGGGACTAGCGGGATTTCTAGATACGCAGTATTTT
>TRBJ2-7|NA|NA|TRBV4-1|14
CASSPEGASYEQYF
TGCGCCAGCAGCCCGGAGGGGGCCTCCTACGAGCAGTACTTC